This TCR beta chain was documented in a study of beta chain features in type 1 diabetes. Study overall: Analysis included around 110,000,000 sorted cells drawn from all samples.

Study results and caveats: The similarity of naive, central memory and Treg TCRB repertoires appeared greater among patients than among healthy donors.

As concerns this clone: Its specificity is unknown.

Purities in excess of 95% were seen in all sorted populations. The entirety of the isolated RNA underwent reverse transcription, so expressed TCRB transcripts were sequenced. Clones were sequenced by immunoSEQ multiplex PCR, and TCRdb holds only the in-frame ones, with some missing. The table shows fewer than 350,000 clones, with 8% occurring only once. Material: central memory CD4+ T cells from blood. This receptor was taken from a woman aged 18 to 35 in good health.

The CDR3 DNA sequence: TGTGCCACTACACCGGGACAGGGGGCGAAGTCGGCTACTGAGCAGTTCTTC. Translating it yields CATTPGQGAKSATEQFF. The chain uses TRBV15 and TRBJ2-1; TRBD1 agrees at 12 bases. The CDR3 has 17 amino acids. Trimming cost V 9 bases and J 9 bases; bases outside gene matches: 18. The germline CDR1 and CDR2 sequences are LNHNV and YYDKDF (reference sequence). The complete variable domain, with remaining parts taken from reference TRBV15 and TRBJ2-1, reads DAMVIQNPRYQVTQFGKPVTLSCSQTLNHNVMYWYQQKSSQAPKLLFHYYDKDFNNEADTPDNFQSRRPNTSFCFLDIRSPGLGDTAMYLCATTPGQGAKSATEQFFGPGTRLTVL.